This T cell receptor beta chain was observed in a study of shared T cell receptors in the human thymus. This CDR3 is built from 19 residues. Here immunoSEQ multiplex PCR was the method, and the copy in TCRdb shows in-frame clones only, minus some. This sample has roughly 500,000 clones, with more than 75% found just once. The sample was also reused in another study, on human thymus T cells. That report notes: Those donating were healthy Finnish infants in corrective surgery for congenital heart defects. Resections were taken during corrective heart surgery, and the thymus tissue came from these. V and J gene usage appeared biased in thymic and blood repertoires.

Sequenced material: thymocytes. The rearrangement uses TRBV12-2 and TRBJ2-3; TRBD2, the table's D call, lacks a check against the DNA. TRBV12-2 is listed as a pseudogene. This receptor was obtained from a boy younger than two with a congenital heart defect. This CDR3 reads CASRLVPWTSGRNTDTQYF. The CDR3 DNA sequence: TGTGCAAGTCGCTTAGTCCCTTGGACTAGCGGGAGGAACACAGATACGCAGTATTTT.